This T cell receptor (beta chain) was observed in a study of early T cells in non-severe SARS-CoV-2 infection. In the study overall: The chains were unpaired, and the sequenced material was bulk RNA from unsorted whole blood.

Individual cDNA molecules each received unique molecular identifiers attached to them. TCRdb called the 5' RACE reads again in MiXCR, with one record for every CDR3 protein. The table records tens of thousands of distinct CDR3 sequences, 10% to 15% of them present only once. This clonotype was recorded a few times. Antigen specificity is unknown. This CDR3 has 15 amino acids. Trimming removed 1 base from V and 2 bases from J; junction bases left unmatched: 3. Germline CDR1 and CDR2: SGHTS and YDEGEE. Study-level points and caveats: Sequences matched to VDJdb favored anti-spike CD8 responses, while private and CD4 specificities were missed.

The chain joins TRBV5-8 to TRBJ2-3, with 8 bases that match TRBD1. The sequenced sample consisted of whole blood. The sequence was obtained from an adult who was a healthcare worker with PCR-confirmed SARS-CoV-2 infection or an uninfected control (not recorded which). The CDR3 reads CASSLPGGNTDTQYF. The CDR3 DNA reads as TGTGCCAGCAGCTTGCCAGGGGGCAACACAGATACGCAGTATTTT.